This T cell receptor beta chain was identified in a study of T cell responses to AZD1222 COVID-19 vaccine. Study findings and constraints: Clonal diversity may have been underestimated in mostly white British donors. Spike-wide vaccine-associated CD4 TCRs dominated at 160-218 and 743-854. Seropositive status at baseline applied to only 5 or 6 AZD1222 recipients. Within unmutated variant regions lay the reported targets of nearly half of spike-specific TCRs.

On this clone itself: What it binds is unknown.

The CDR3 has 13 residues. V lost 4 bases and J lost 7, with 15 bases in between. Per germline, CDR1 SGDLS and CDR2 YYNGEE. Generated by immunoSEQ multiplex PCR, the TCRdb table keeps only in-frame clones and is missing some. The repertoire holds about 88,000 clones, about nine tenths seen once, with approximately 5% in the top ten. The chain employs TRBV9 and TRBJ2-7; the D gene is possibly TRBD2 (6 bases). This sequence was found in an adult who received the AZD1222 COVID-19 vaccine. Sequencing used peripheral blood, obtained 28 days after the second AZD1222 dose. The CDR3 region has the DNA TGTGCCAGCAGCCCGCGGGGAGGCGGTGAGCAGTACTTC. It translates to CASSPRGGGEQYF.